This T cell receptor beta chain was sequenced in a study of Ad26.COV2.S vaccination and SARS-CoV-2 variants. The repertoire was sequenced with immunoSEQ multiplex PCR; TCRdb's copy has only in-frame clones and lacks some. In the table there are hundreds of thousands of clones, around 90% of which are singletons. Note on this clone: Additional DNA sequences in this sample encode the identical CDR3.

Germline CDR1 and CDR2: SGHRS and YFSETQ. The CDR3 runs 15 residues. Trimming took off 0 bases at V and 1 base at J, with 10 bases between the two ends. The rearrangement joins TRBV5-1 to TRBJ1-1; D is undetermined. This sequence was found in a human donor who had recovered from COVID-19. The sequences come from peripheral blood, collected after recovery from COVID-19. CDR3 region: CASSLEGRSNTEAFF. CDR3 nucleotide sequence: TGCGCCAGCAGCTTGGAAGGCAGATCGAACACTGAAGCTTTCTTT.